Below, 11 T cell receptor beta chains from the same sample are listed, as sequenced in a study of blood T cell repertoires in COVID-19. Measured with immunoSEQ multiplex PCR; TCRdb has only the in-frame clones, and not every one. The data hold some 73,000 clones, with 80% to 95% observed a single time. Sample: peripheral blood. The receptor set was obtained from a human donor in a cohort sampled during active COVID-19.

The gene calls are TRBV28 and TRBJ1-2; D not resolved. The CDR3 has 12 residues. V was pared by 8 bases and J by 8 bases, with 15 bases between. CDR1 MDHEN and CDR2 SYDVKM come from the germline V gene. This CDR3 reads CASSSGGYGYTF. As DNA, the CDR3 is TGTGCCAGCTCTTCAGGCGGGTACGGCTACACCTTC.

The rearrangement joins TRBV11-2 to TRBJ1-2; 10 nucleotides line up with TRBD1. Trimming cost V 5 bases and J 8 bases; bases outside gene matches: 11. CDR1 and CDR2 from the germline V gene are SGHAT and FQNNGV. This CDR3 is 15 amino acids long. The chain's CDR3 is CASSRSGTGVRGYTF. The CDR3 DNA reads TGTGCCAGCAGCCGATCCGGGACAGGGGTCCGGGGCTACACCTTC.

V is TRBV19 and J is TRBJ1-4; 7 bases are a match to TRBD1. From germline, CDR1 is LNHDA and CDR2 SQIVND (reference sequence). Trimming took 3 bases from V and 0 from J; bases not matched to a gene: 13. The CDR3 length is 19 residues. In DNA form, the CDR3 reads TGTGCCAGTAGTATTCAAGGACAGGCGGCTTTTGCAACTAATGAAAAACTGTTTTTT. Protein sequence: CASSIQGQAAFATNEKLFF.

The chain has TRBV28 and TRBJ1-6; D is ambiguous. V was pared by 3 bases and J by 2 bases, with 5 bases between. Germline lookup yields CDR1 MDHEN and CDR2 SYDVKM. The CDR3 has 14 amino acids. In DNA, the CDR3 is TGTGCCAGCAGTTTCATAGCCTATAATTCACCCCTCCACTTT. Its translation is CASSFIAYNSPLHF.

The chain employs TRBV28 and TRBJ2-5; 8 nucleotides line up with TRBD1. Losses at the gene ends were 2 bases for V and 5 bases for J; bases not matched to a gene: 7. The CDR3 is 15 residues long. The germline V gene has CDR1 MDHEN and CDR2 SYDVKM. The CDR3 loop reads CASSLQGAGAETQYF. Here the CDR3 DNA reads TGTGCCAGCAGTTTACAGGGGGCCGGTGCGGAGACCCAGTACTTC.

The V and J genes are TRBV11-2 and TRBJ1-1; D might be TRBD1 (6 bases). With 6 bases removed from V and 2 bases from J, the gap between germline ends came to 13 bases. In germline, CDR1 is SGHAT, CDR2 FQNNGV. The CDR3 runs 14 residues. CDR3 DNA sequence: TGTGCCAGCAGTCAACAGGGCCGCAACACTGAAGCTTTCTTT. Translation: CASSQQGRNTEAFF.

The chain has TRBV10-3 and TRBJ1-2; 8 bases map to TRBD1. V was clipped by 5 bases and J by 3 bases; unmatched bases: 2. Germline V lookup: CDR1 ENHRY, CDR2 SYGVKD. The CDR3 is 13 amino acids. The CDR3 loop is CAISSGQDYGYTF. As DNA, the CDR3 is TGTGCCATCAGTTCGGGACAGGACTATGGCTACACCTTC.

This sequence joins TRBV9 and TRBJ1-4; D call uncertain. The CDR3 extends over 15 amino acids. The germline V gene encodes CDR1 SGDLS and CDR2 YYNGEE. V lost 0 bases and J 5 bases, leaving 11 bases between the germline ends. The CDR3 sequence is CASSVGTSLNEKLFF. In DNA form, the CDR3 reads TGTGCCAGCAGCGTAGGAACTTCGCTCAATGAAAAACTGTTTTTT.

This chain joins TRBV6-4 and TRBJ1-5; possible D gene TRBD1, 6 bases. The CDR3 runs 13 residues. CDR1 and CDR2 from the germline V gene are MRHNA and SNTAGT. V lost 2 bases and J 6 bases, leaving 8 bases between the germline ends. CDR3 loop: CASSDRGGQPQHF. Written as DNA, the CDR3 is TGTGCCAGCAGTGACAGGGGGGGTCAGCCCCAGCATTTT.

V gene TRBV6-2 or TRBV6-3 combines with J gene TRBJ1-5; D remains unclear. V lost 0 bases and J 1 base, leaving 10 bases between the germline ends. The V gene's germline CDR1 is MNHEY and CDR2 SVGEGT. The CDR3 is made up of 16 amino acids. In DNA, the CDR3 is TGTGCCAGCAGTTACTCACACTATCTCAGCAATCAGCCCCAGCATTTT. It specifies CASSYSHYLSNQPQHF.

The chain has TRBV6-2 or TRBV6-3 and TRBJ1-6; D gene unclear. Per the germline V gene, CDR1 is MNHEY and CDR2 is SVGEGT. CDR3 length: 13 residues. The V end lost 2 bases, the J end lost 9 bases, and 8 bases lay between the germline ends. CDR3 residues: CASSYLVISPLHF. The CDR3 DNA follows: TGTGCCAGCAGTTACCTCGTTATTTCACCCCTCCACTTT.